The rows below give T cell receptor beta chains drawn from one sample of a study of T cells in Graves' hyperthyroidism and ophthalmopathy. One entry per CDR3 protein, called by TCRdb with MiXCR from the multiplex PCR reads. Of 600,000 to 800,000 distinct CDR3 sequences listed, 30% to 40% were seen once; the top ten hold around 32%. Sequencing was performed on blood. Receptors originate from a woman aged 35 to 49 with Graves' hyperthyroidism. CDR3s include the opening cysteine and the closing phenylalanine or tryptophan. D genes are given only for firm matches. Clone size is stated in some rows and not others, as once, few, many or a class when expanded.

TRBJ2-7 | NA | TRBV10-3 | NA | 14 | CATAGAGSPYEQYF | TGTGCCACCGCGGGGGCGGGCAGCCCCTACGAGCAGTACTTC
TRBJ1-2 | NA | TRBV7-7 | many | 11 | CAVGGKVGYTF | TGTGCTGTGGGAGGGAAGGTTGGCTACACCTTC
TRBJ2-7 | TRBD1 | TRBV6-1 | NA | 14 | CASSRQGQGYEQYF | TGTGCCAGCAGTCGACAAGGACAGGGCTACGAGCAGTACTTC
TRBJ2-7 | TRBD1 | TRBV20-1 | many | 12 | CSADRTGNEQYF | TGCAGTGCTGATAGGACAGGGAACGAGCAGTACTTC
TRBJ1-4 | NA | TRBV20-1 | few | 12 | CSGRESNEKLFF | TGCAGTGGTCGGGAGTCTAATGAAAAACTGTTTTTT
TRBJ2-7 | NA | TRBV7-2 | few | 15 | CASSRPGGLSSEQYF | TGTGCCAGCAGCCGTCCAGGGGGACTCTCTTCCGAGCAGTACTTC
TRBJ1-2 | TRBD1 | TRBV4-3 | NA | 15 | CASSHYRGLNYGYTF | TGCGCCAGCAGCCATTACAGGGGATTGAACTATGGCTACACCTTC
TRBJ1-6 | TRBD1 | TRBV20-1 | many | 16 | CSARDLTGQGGSPLHF | TGCAGTGCTAGAGACCTGACCGGACAGGGCGGCTCACCCCTCCACTTT
TRBJ1-1 | NA | TRBV12-3/TRBV12-4 | NA | 12 | CASTLGKTEAFF | TGTGCCAGCACCTTGGGAAAAACTGAAGCTTTCTTT
TRBJ2-7 | NA | TRBV5-5 | once | 15 | CASSLNRLPSYEQYF | TGTGCCAGCAGCCTCAACAGGTTACCATCCTACGAGCAGTACTTC
TRBJ2-7 | TRBD1 | TRBV7-9 | NA | 15 | CASSSDRGLFYEQYF | TGTGCCAGCAGCTCTGACAGGGGGCTTTTCTACGAGCAGTACTTC
TRBJ2-7 | NA | TRBV19 | many | 13 | CASKPGESYEQYF | TGTGCCAGTAAGCCAGGGGAGAGCTACGAGCAGTACTTC
TRBJ1-2 | NA | TRBV7-2 | many | 15 | CASSLTGASNYGYTF | TGTGCCAGCAGCTTAACGGGGGCTTCAAACTATGGCTACACCTTC
TRBJ1-5 | TRBD1 | TRBV7-8 | many | 14 | CASTLTGTGQPQHF | TGTGCCAGCACCTTGACAGGGACGGGGCAGCCCCAGCATTTT
TRBJ2-7 | NA | TRBV7-9 | many | 14 | CASSFTDRSGEQYF | TGTGCCAGCAGCTTCACAGACCGGTCCGGAGAGCAGTACTTC
TRBJ2-2 | TRBD1 | TRBV20-1 | NA | 19 | CSATSFRTGRLPNTGELFF | TGCAGTGCTACTAGTTTCAGGACAGGGCGACTCCCGAACACCGGGGAGCTGTTTTTT
TRBJ2-7 | NA | TRBV29-1 | NA | 13 | CSVQEQGSYEQYF | TGCAGCGTGCAAGAACAGGGCTCCTACGAGCAGTACTTC
TRBJ2-5 | NA | TRBV9 | few | 16 | CASSVAAGSTQETQYF | TGTGCCAGCAGCGTAGCGGCAGGGTCGACCCAAGAGACCCAGTACTTC
TRBJ1-1 | TRBD1 | TRBV7-9 | many | 16 | CASSPPQGDLGTEAFF | TGTGCCAGCAGCCCGCCGCAGGGGGACCTAGGGACTGAAGCTTTCTTT
TRBJ2-2 | NA | TRBV6-1 | NA | 15 | CASSPFFGGDGELLF | TGTGCCAGCAGTCCCTTCTTCGGGGGCGACGGGGAGCTGCTTTTT